These 9 T cell receptor beta chains came from one sample sequenced in a study of cytomegalovirus exposure and HLA in healthy donors. Primers for the PCR totalled 60 Vbeta and 13 Jbeta. Libraries were prepared by immunoSEQ multiplex PCR; TCRdb keeps only in-frame clonotypes and omits some of them. The sample shows over 150,000 clones, roughly 80% of them seen only once. The sample comprised PBMCs. The receptors were gathered from a man aged 25-40 years in good health and CMV-seropositive.

V usage is TRBV28 and J usage is TRBJ1-2, with 12 bases that match TRBD1. The CDR3 has 17 amino acids. Looked up from germline, CDR1 is MDHEN and CDR2 is SYDVKM. V shed 6 bases, J shed 1 base, and the junction held 9 bases outside the gene matches. The chain's CDR3 is CASSLPGTGGFNYGYTF. The CDR3 DNA reads as TGTGCCAGCAGCCTTCCTGGGACAGGGGGCTTTAACTATGGCTACACCTTC.

This clone was found once. V usage is TRBV7-2 and J usage is TRBJ2-7; D perhaps matches TRBD1 (5 bases). The V gene lost 5 bases and the J gene lost 2 bases, with 10 bases spanning the gap. This CDR3 has 13 residues. Per germline, CDR1 SGHTA and CDR2 FQGNSA. In nucleotides, the CDR3 is TGTGCCAGCAGCAAACAGGAGACCTACGAGCAGTACTTC. Translated, it gives CASSKQETYEQYF.

The chain carries TRBV28 and TRBJ2-5; D unclear. The DNA matches TRBJ2-7 better at its end, which makes the J call doubtful. The V gene's germline CDR1 is MDHEN and CDR2 SYDVKM. The CDR3 is 14 amino acids. CDR3 region: CASSPVWAPYEQYF. The CDR3 region has the DNA TGTGCCAGCAGCCCAGTCTGGGCTCCCTACGAGCAGTACTTC.

The J gene is TRBJ1-1, the V gene TRBV5-4; unclear D gene. The germline CDR1 and CDR2 sequences are SGHNT and YYREEE (reference sequence). The CDR3 consists of 13 residues. V was pared by 5 bases and J by 1 base, with 9 bases between. Written as DNA, the CDR3 is TGTGCCAGCAGTTTCGACACGAACACTGAAGCTTTCTTT. This translates into CASSFDTNTEAFF.

The V and J genes are TRBV5-4 and TRBJ2-2, with 7 bases lining up with TRBD1. With 6 bases clipped from V and 3 bases from J, the junction kept 8 bases outside the gene matches. Germline V lookup: CDR1 SGHNT, CDR2 YYREEE (reference sequence). This CDR3 has 15 amino acids. The CDR3 sequence: CASTPGTADTGELFF. CDR3 sequence (DNA): TGTGCCAGCACCCCCGGGACAGCCGACACCGGGGAGCTGTTTTTT.

The V gene is TRBV27, the J gene TRBJ1-1, with 8 bases lining up with TRBD1. Germline values: CDR1 MNHEY, CDR2 SMNVEV (reference sequence). The CDR3 length is 14 residues. V shed 5 bases, J shed 4 bases, and the junction held 6 bases outside the gene matches. The CDR3 region is CASSLTGGITEAFF. CDR3 in DNA: TGTGCCAGCAGTCTAACAGGGGGAATCACTGAAGCTTTCTTT.

This clone has only a few counts. This chain joins TRBV14 and TRBJ2-7; D is possibly TRBD2 (6 bases). Germline V lookup: CDR1 SGHDN, CDR2 FVKESK. The CDR3 length is 16 residues. The germline V and J ends were trimmed by 4 bases and 0 bases, with 16 bases remaining between them. DNA of the CDR3: TGTGCCAGCAGCCCCGGAGGGGCTCGCCTCTCCTACGAGCAGTACTTC. Protein: CASSPGGARLSYEQYF.

The chain employs TRBV11-2 and TRBJ2-5, with D perhaps TRBD1 (6 bases). The closer fit of TRBJ2-7 to the DNA end suggests the J call may be wrong. Germline assignment: CDR1 SGHAT and CDR2 FQNNGV. The CDR3 sequence is 14 residues long. The CDR3 region is CASSLRGSGYEQYF. The CDR3 DNA is TGTGCCAGCAGCTTAAGGGGGAGCGGCTACGAGCAGTACTTC.

The chain carries TRBV4-1 and TRBJ2-5; 9 nucleotides match TRBD2. This CDR3 contains 15 residues. The V and J ends lost 3 bases and 5 bases, in that order; junction bases with no gene match: 7. Germline CDR1 MGHRA, CDR2 YSYEKL. CDR3: CASSQVESGRETQYF. The CDR3, as DNA: TGCGCCAGCAGCCAGGTAGAGAGCGGGAGGGAGACCCAGTACTTC.